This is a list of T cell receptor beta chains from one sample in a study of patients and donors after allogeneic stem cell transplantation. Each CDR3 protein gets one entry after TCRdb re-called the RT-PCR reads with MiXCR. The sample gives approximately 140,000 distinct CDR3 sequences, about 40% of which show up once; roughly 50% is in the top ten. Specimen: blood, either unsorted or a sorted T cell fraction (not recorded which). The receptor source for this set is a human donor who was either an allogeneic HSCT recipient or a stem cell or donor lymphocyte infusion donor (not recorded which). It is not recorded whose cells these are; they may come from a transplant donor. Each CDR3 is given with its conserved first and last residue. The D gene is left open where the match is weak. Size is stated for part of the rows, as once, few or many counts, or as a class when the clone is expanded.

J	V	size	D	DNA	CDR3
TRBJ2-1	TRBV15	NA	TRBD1	TGTGCCACCAGCAGAGACCTGACAGGGAATGGGCACAATGAGCAGTTCTTC	CATSRDLTGNGHNEQFF
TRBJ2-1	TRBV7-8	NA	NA	TGTGCCAGCAGCTTAGTGGGGCGGGGATTTTACAATGAGCAGTTCTTC	CASSLVGRGFYNEQFF
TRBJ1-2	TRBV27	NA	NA	TGTGCCAGCAAGCCGTTAGCTAACTATGGCTACACCTTC	CASKPLANYGYTF
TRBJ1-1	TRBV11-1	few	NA	TGTGCCAGCTCTCGAGGGACTGAAGCTTTCTTT	CASSRGTEAFF
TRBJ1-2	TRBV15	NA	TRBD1	TGTGCCACCAGCTCCCGACAGGGGGTCATCAACTATGGCTACACCTTC	CATSSRQGVINYGYTF
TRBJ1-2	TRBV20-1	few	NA	TGCAGTGCTAGGGGCGTTGGCTACACCTTC	CSARGVGYTF
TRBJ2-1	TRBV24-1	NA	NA	TGTGCCACCAGTGCTGGAGGGAGCTCCTACAATGAGCAGTTCTTC	CATSAGGSSYNEQFF
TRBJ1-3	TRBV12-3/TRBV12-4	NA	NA	TGTGCCACCGATAGGGAGCTCTCTGGAAACACCATATATTTT	CATDRELSGNTIYF
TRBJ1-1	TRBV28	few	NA	TGTGCCAGCAGTTTAGTCGGTTTGGACACTGAAGCTTTCTTT	CASSLVGLDTEAFF
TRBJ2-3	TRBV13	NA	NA	TGTGCCAGCAGCTTCCGACAGGAGAGCACAGATACGCAGTATTTT	CASSFRQESTDTQYF
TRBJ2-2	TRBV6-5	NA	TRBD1	TGTGCCAGCAGTTTTAACAGGGGGTACACCGGGGAGCTGTTTTTT	CASSFNRGYTGELFF
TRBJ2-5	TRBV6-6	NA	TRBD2	TGTGCCAGCAGTTCCCTGGGACTATCCCTTCATATCCAAGAGACCCAGTACTTC	CASSSLGLSLHIQETQYF
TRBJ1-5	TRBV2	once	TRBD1	TGTGCCAGCGGGACAGGGAATGACGGCAATCAGCCCCAGCATTTT	CASGTGNDGNQPQHF
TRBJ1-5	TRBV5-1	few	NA	TGCGCCAACCTTATGGGGACGGACTATTGCAATCAGCCCCAGCATTTT	CANLMGTDYCNQPQHF
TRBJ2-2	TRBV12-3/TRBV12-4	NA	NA	TGTGCCAGCAGTCCGCGTACCCAGGGTAGAAACACCGGGGAGCTGTTTTTT	CASSPRTQGRNTGELFF
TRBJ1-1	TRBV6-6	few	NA	TGTGCCAGCAGTTACACCTACCCGTGGGGGACTGAAGCTTTCTTT	CASSYTYPWGTEAFF
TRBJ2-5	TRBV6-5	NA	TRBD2	TGTGCCAGCAGTTTCGTTAGCGGGGCCCCCGGGAAGACCCAGTACTTC	CASSFVSGAPGKTQYF
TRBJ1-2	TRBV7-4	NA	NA	TGTGCCAGCAGCTTATTCAGGGCAGACTATGGCTACACCTTC	CASSLFRADYGYTF
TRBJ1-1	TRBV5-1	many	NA	TGCGCCAGCCAGCCTGGGGGCCTAACAGCTGAAGCTTTCTTT	CASQPGGLTAEAFF
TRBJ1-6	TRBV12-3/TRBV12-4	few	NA	TGTGCCAGCAGTTGGGGGGGCCGCTATAATTCACCCCTCCACTTT	CASSWGGRYNSPLHF
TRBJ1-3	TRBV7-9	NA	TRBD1	TGTGCCAGCAGCCCCCGTGGTTCGGGACAGGGGGATTGGGCTGGAAACACCATATATTTT	CASSPRGSGQGDWAGNTIYF
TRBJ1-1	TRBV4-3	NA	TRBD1	TGCGCCAGCAGCCAGGACGGACAGGGTGAGCCTGAAGCTTTCTTT	CASSQDGQGEPEAFF
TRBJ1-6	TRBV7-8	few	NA	TGTGCCAGCAGCTTAGTGGCAGGTCGTAATTCACCCCTCCACTTT	CASSLVAGRNSPLHF
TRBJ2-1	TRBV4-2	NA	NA	TGTGCCAGCAGCCAAGATTATGGCAGGGCGCTCTACAATGAGCAGTTCTTC	CASSQDYGRALYNEQFF
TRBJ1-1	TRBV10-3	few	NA	TGTGCCATCAGGCCGGGACTGAGAACACTGAAGCTCCCCAACACTGAAGCTTTCTTT	CAIRPGLRTLKLPNTEAFF
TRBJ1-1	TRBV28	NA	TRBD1	TGTGCCAGCAGTCGAGATATTTGGACAGGGGGGACCACTGAAGCTTTCTTT	CASSRDIWTGGTTEAFF
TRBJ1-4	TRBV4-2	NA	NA	TGTGCCAGCAGTTGGACAGATTCAACTAATGAAAAACTGTTTTTT	CASSWTDSTNEKLFF
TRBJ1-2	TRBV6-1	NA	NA	TGTGCCAGCAGTGAAGAGCGGGTTAACTATGGCTACACCTTC	CASSEERVNYGYTF
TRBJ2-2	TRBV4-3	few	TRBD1	TGCGCCAGCAGCCGGCCGACAGGGGTCGGCACCGGGGAGCTGTTTTTT	CASSRPTGVGTGELFF
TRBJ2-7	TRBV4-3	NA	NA	TGCGCCAGCAGCCAAGATTACTCCGACTACGAGCAGTACTTC	CASSQDYSDYEQYF
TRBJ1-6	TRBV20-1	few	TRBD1	TGCAGTGCTAGACTCACAGGGGTGCAATACTCACCCCTCCACTTT	CSARLTGVQYSPLHF
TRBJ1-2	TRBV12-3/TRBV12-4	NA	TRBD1	TGTGCCAGCAGGGAGCAAGGCAGGGGGCAAGACTATGGCTACACCTTC	CASREQGRGQDYGYTF
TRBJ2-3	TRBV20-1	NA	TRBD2	TGCAGTGCTCGCTCCGGGGCTAGCGGAGATACGCAGTATTTT	CSARSGASGDTQYF
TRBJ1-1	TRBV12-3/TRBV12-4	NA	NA	TGTGCCAGCAGCTTCGGGACTACCTTTGGCGCTTTCTTT	CASSFGTTFGAFF
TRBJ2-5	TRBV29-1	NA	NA	TGCAGCATTCTAAGCCAAGAGACCCAGTACTTC	CSILSQETQYF
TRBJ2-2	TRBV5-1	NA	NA	TGCGCCAGCAGCTTGGCGCCCCCCGGGGAGCTGTTTTTT	CASSLAPPGELFF
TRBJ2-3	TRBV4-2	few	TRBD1	TGTGCCAGCAGCCACGGGACAGGGGGAATCACAGATACGCAGTATTTT	CASSHGTGGITDTQYF
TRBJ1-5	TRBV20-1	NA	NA	TGCAGTGCCGGGGCAGGGACTAGCAATCAGCCCCAGCATTTT	CSAGAGTSNQPQHF
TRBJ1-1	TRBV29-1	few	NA	TGCAGCGTTGAGTGGGAGATGAACACTGAAGCTTTCTTT	CSVEWEMNTEAFF
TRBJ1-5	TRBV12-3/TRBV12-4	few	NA	TGTGCCAGCAGTCCCATCAGGGGAGGGGGTCAGCCCCAGCATTTT	CASSPIRGGGQPQHF
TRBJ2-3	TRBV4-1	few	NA	TGCGCCAGCAGCCAAGAGGAAAGGCGGGGTACAGATACGCAGTATTTT	CASSQEERRGTDTQYF
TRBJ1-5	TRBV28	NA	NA	TGTGCCAGCAGCAACCCAGGGGTGCAGCCCCAGCATTTT	CASSNPGVQPQHF
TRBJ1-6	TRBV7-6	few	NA	TGTGCCAGCCGCGGGGGCCCCTATAATTCACCCCTCCACTTT	CASRGGPYNSPLHF
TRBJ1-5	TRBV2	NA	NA	TGTGCCAGCAGACAGGGTGAATATAGCAATCAGCCCCAGCATTTT	CASRQGEYSNQPQHF
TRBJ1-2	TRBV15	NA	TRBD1	TGTGCCACCAGCAGGGGTCGGACAGGGGCTAACTATGGCTACACCTTC	CATSRGRTGANYGYTF
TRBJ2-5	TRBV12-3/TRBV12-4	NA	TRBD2	TGTGCCAGCACCCAAGGAGTGGCTAGCGGGGGGGCCGGGGAGACCCAGTACTTC	CASTQGVASGGAGETQYF
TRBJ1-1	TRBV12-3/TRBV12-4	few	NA	TGTGCCAGCAGGAGATCAGGGACCTTGAACACTGAAGCTTTCTTT	CASRRSGTLNTEAFF
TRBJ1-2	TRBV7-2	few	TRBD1	TGTGCCAGCAGGGCTGCCGGGACAGCTCTTAACTATGGCTACACCTTC	CASRAAGTALNYGYTF